This TCR beta chain is from a study of OX40 agonist ivuxolimab in advanced cancers. Study details: Hepatocellular carcinoma, melanoma, renal cell or head and neck cancer occurred in dose-escalation patients. Study conclusions and caveats: By week 6 at 0.1 to 3.0 mg/kg, blood CD4+ and CD8+ T cells had expanded clonally. CD4+ T cells averaged fewer expanded clones than CD8+ T cells.

Losses at the gene ends were 6 bases for V and 3 bases for J; bases not matched to a gene: 8. The CDR3 is 14 residues long. The germline gives CDR1 SQVTM, CDR2 ANQGSEA. The protocol was immunoSEQ multiplex PCR, while the TCRdb copy is restricted to in-frame clones and leaves out a portion. Of 30,000 or so clones in the sample, about three quarters are singletons; the top ten hold approximately 24%. Blood sampling took place at baseline, cycle 4 day 1, and cycle 7 day 1. To note about this clone: Its target is not known.

Specimen: CD4+ or CD8+ T cells sorted from blood, collected in a trial of the OX40 agonist ivuxolimab. The chain joins TRBV29-1 to TRBJ2-7; TRBD2 matches 10 bases. The source is an adult with an advanced solid tumor such as melanoma, head and neck, liver or kidney cancer. The CDR3: CSVVGTSELYEQYF. The DNA for the CDR3 is TGCAGCGTAGTAGGGACTAGCGAGCTCTACGAGCAGTACTTC.